A selection of T cell receptor beta chains follows, all from one sample in a study of blood T cells in healthy people across ages. TCRdb ran MiXCR on the 5' RACE reads and lists one entry per CDR3 protein. The data show over 600,000 distinct CDR3 sequences, 20% to 25% seen once. What was sequenced was blood. The receptors were gathered from a man in his 70s in good health. Each CDR3 is given with its conserved first and last residue. D genes are given only for firm matches. Where a row states a size, it is once, few, many or the class of an expanded clone; other rows omit it.

TRBJ2-7	few	TRBV12-3/TRBV12-4	.	CASVIGKISSYEQYF	TGTGCCAGCGTGATTGGGAAAATAAGCTCCTACGAGCAGTACTTC
TRBJ2-5	.	TRBV6-1	.	CASSVDSYQETQYF	TGTGCCAGCAGTGTGGACAGTTACCAAGAGACCCAGTACTTC
TRBJ2-2	many	TRBV5-1	.	CASSLKGGPGELFF	TGCGCCAGCAGCTTAAAAGGCGGTCCCGGGGAGCTGTTTTTT
TRBJ1-6	many	TRBV20-1	.	CSARVSQGANSPLHF	TGCAGTGCTAGAGTATCCCAGGGCGCGAATTCACCCCTCCACTTT
TRBJ2-1	few	TRBV11-3	.	CASSLDRARINEQFF	TGTGCCAGCAGCTTAGATCGGGCTCGGATTAATGAGCAGTTCTTC
TRBJ1-3	few	TRBV20-1	.	CSARDPRELSGNTIYF	TGCAGTGCTAGAGATCCGCGGGAGTTGAGTGGAAACACCATATATTTT
TRBJ2-2	few	TRBV6-5	TRBD2	CASSYSTSVLRVTGELFF	TGTGCCAGCAGTTACTCGACTAGCGTCTTAAGGGTTACCGGGGAGCTGTTTTTT
TRBJ2-3	few	TRBV6-1	TRBD1	CAGSDHRGSGTDTQYF	TGTGCCGGCAGTGACCACAGGGGGAGTGGCACAGATACGCAGTATTTT
TRBJ2-1	few	TRBV5-6	TRBD2	CASSLKTSGNNEQFF	TGTGCCAGCAGCTTGAAGACTAGCGGCAACAATGAGCAGTTCTTC
TRBJ2-2	.	TRBV5-1	.	CASSPSGTHNTGELFF	TGCGCCAGCAGCCCATCCGGGACACATAACACCGGGGAGCTGTTTTTT
TRBJ2-1	many	TRBV5-1	TRBD2	CASSPDTSGRVYNEQFF	TGCGCCAGCAGCCCCGATACTAGCGGGAGGGTATACAATGAGCAGTTCTTC
TRBJ2-5	few	TRBV28	TRBD1	CASSPKTGIQETQYF	TGTGCCAGCAGTCCCAAGACAGGGATCCAAGAGACCCAGTACTTC
TRBJ2-2	few	TRBV30	.	CAWTGLGTGELFF	TGTGCCTGGACGGGCCTCGGCACCGGGGAGCTGTTTTTT
TRBJ2-1	few	TRBV24-1	TRBD1	CATSDSTGGSYNEQFF	TGTGCCACCAGTGATTCTACAGGGGGCTCCTACAATGAGCAGTTCTTC
TRBJ2-2	.	TRBV9	.	CASSPREITGELFF	TGTGCCAGCAGCCCCCGGGAGATCACCGGGGAGCTGTTTTTT
TRBJ2-5	few	TRBV7-2	.	CASTALQETQYF	TGTGCCAGCACCGCCCTCCAAGAGACCCAGTACTTC
TRBJ1-1	many	TRBV29-1	.	CSVEGKNTEAFF	TGCAGCGTTGAAGGAAAGAACACTGAAGCTTTCTTT
TRBJ2-5	few	TRBV12-3/TRBV12-4	TRBD1	CASTRGTGKTQYF	TGTGCCAGCACTAGAGGGACAGGAAAGACCCAGTACTTC
TRBJ2-5	.	TRBV6-5	.	CASSYAQGQETQYF	TGTGCCAGCAGTTACGCACAGGGCCAAGAGACCCAGTACTTC
TRBJ2-5	.	TRBV12-3/TRBV12-4	TRBD1	CASSHRTGAFQETQYF	TGTGCCAGCAGTCACAGGACAGGTGCCTTCCAAGAGACCCAGTACTTC
TRBJ2-7	.	TRBV18	TRBD1	CASSHRQGSDEQYF	TGTGCCAGCTCACACCGACAGGGGAGCGACGAGCAGTACTTC
TRBJ1-4	.	TRBV20-1	.	CSASLGAHVEKLFF	TGCAGTGCTAGTCTGGGGGCACATGTTGAAAAACTGTTTTTT
TRBJ2-5	few	TRBV5-1	TRBD2	CASSLGAGLGETQYF	TGCGCCAGCAGCTTGGGAGCGGGGCTCGGGGAGACCCAGTACTTC
TRBJ1-5	few	TRBV5-8	TRBD1	CASSLRPGTGAFQPQHF	TGTGCCAGCAGCTTGAGACCCGGGACAGGGGCGTTTCAGCCCCAGCATTTT
TRBJ1-1	.	TRBV5-1	TRBD1	CASSSGNRGLTEAFF	TGCGCCAGCAGCTCCGGAAACAGGGGGCTGACTGAAGCTTTCTTT
TRBJ2-7	.	TRBV15	TRBD1	CATSRIDRGHYEQYF	TGTGCCACCAGCAGAATAGACAGGGGACACTACGAGCAGTACTTC
TRBJ2-7	.	TRBV6-5	TRBD2	CASSPGGIGSYEQYF	TGTGCCAGCAGTCCGGGAGGGATAGGGTCCTACGAGCAGTACTTC
TRBJ2-3	.	TRBV29-1	TRBD2	CSVEENSGSLDTQYF	TGCAGCGTTGAAGAGAATAGCGGGAGTCTAGATACGCAGTATTTT
TRBJ2-6	.	TRBV12-3/TRBV12-4	TRBD1	CASSGTGKRSFSGANVLTF	TGTGCCAGCAGTGGGACAGGGAAGAGAAGTTTTTCTGGGGCCAACGTCCTGACTTTC
TRBJ2-2	.	TRBV5-1	TRBD2	CASSLASGRHTGELFF	TGCGCCAGCAGTTTGGCTAGCGGGAGACACACCGGGGAGCTGTTTTTT
TRBJ1-6	.	TRBV6-5	.	CASSYYGNSPLHF	TGTGCCAGCAGTTACTACGGGAATTCACCCCTCCACTTT
TRBJ2-7	many	TRBV2	.	CASSVIRVSYEQYF	TGTGCCAGCAGTGTTATTAGAGTCTCCTACGAGCAGTACTTC
TRBJ1-3	.	TRBV6-6	.	CASSAPSGESGNTIYF	TGTGCCAGCAGTGCACCCTCAGGGGAGTCAGGAAACACCATATATTTT
TRBJ2-5	few	TRBV9	.	CASSVGPGQQETQYF	TGTGCCAGCAGCGTAGGGCCGGGACAACAAGAGACCCAGTACTTC
TRBJ1-1	.	TRBV7-8	.	CASSLTGGQNTEAFF	TGTGCCAGCAGTCTCACTGGGGGGCAGAACACTGAAGCTTTCTTT
TRBJ2-5	few	TRBV29-1	.	CSGSSAAETQYF	TGCAGCGGGTCGTCCGCGGCAGAGACCCAGTACTTC
TRBJ2-1	.	TRBV3-1	TRBD1	CASSFGTGANEQFF	TGTGCCAGCAGCTTCGGGACAGGGGCAAATGAGCAGTTCTTC
TRBJ2-7	few	TRBV6-5	TRBD2	CASSYGRTSSDEQYF	TGTGCCAGCAGTTACGGACGGACTAGCAGCGACGAGCAGTACTTC
TRBJ2-5	many	TRBV27	TRBD1	CASSFRMRGGLETQYF	TGTGCCAGCAGTTTTAGAATGCGAGGGGGCCTGGAGACCCAGTACTTC
TRBJ2-7	.	TRBV5-8	.	CASSLAWTGYEQYF	TGTGCCAGCAGTTTAGCGTGGACGGGGTACGAGCAGTACTTC
TRBJ2-1	few	TRBV20-1	TRBD2	CSARDLLAGDHEQFF	TGCAGTGCTAGAGATCTTCTAGCGGGAGATCATGAGCAGTTCTTC
TRBJ2-7	few	TRBV6-5	TRBD2	CASSYVGPASGTYEQYF	TGTGCCAGCAGTTACGTGGGTCCCGCTAGCGGAACCTACGAGCAGTACTTC
TRBJ2-4	few	TRBV3-1	TRBD2	CASSRLAVKNIQYF	TGTGCCAGCAGCAGACTAGCGGTCAAAAACATTCAGTACTTC
TRBJ2-3	.	TRBV29-1	.	CSVQTGITDTQYF	TGCAGCGTTCAAACAGGGATCACAGATACGCAGTATTTT
TRBJ2-5	many	TRBV29-1	.	CSGLGGEQETQYF	TGCAGCGGGCTGGGGGGTGAGCAAGAGACCCAGTACTTC
TRBJ1-1	.	TRBV4-1	TRBD1	CASSQGVDRASEAFF	TGCGCCAGCAGCCAGGGAGTGGACAGGGCCTCTGAAGCTTTCTTT
TRBJ2-3	few	TRBV6-6	TRBD2	CASSFSRLAGTDTQYF	TGTGCCAGCAGTTTCTCCAGACTAGCCGGCACAGATACGCAGTATTTT
TRBJ2-3	.	TRBV28	.	CASRAPGSDTQYF	TGTGCCAGCAGAGCCCCGGGTAGCGATACGCAGTATTTT
TRBJ2-6	.	TRBV5-4	.	CASLISGANVLTF	TGTGCCAGCCTCATTTCTGGGGCCAACGTCCTGACTTTC
TRBJ1-4	few	TRBV25-1	TRBD1	CASSGYRGPNEKLFF	TGTGCCAGCAGTGGTTACAGGGGGCCTAATGAAAAACTGTTTTTT
TRBJ1-4	few	TRBV27	.	CASSPRQAGTNEKLFF	TGTGCCAGCAGTCCGAGACAGGCTGGGACTAATGAAAAACTGTTTTTT
TRBJ2-5	few	TRBV18	TRBD2	CASSPQLASWETQYF	TGTGCCAGCTCACCACAACTAGCGTCGTGGGAGACCCAGTACTTC
TRBJ2-3	few	TRBV5-6	TRBD1	CASSFGPGQGTDTQYF	TGTGCCAGCAGCTTTGGCCCGGGACAGGGCACAGATACGCAGTATTTT
TRBJ1-3	few	TRBV5-1	TRBD1	CASSPAGGHTIYF	TGCGCCAGCAGCCCCGCAGGGGGACACACCATATATTTT
TRBJ2-7	few	TRBV12-3/TRBV12-4	.	CASSLGRVISYEQYF	TGTGCCAGCAGTTTGGGCAGGGTCATTTCCTACGAGCAGTACTTC
TRBJ2-5	.	TRBV5-1	TRBD2	CASSLSPGGTQYF	TGCGCCAGCAGCTTAAGTCCGGGGGGGACCCAGTACTTC
TRBJ2-7	few	TRBV3-1	TRBD2	CASSQMSFRVSGRVEQYF	TGTGCCAGCAGCCAGATGTCGTTTCGCGTTAGCGGGAGGGTTGAGCAGTACTTC
TRBJ2-1	few	TRBV11-3	TRBD2	CASSRTSGSLVSEQFF	TGTGCCAGCAGCCGGACTAGCGGGAGTCTAGTTTCGGAGCAGTTCTTC
TRBJ2-5	.	TRBV20-1	.	CSARVKRAETQYF	TGCAGTGCTAGAGTCAAGAGGGCGGAGACCCAGTACTTC